This T cell receptor beta chain derives from a study of cytomegalovirus exposure and HLA in healthy donors. Study-level results: Several V segments, TRBV6-2 and TRBV6-3 among them, could not be told apart and were dropped. The authors later found HLA-associated TCR beta chains more clonally expanded than equally common others. With further analysis later on, most CMV-associated TCR beta chains appeared HLA-restricted.

The primer mix had 60 Vbeta and 13 Jbeta primers. Using immunoSEQ multiplex PCR, the repertoire was profiled, and TCRdb retains in-frame clones only, with some absent. The table includes 100,000 to 150,000 clones, 70% to 90% detected once. About this clone itself: Its antigen is not identified.

The CDR3 contains 17 residues. Germline V gene sequence: CDR1 SGHVS, CDR2 FQNEAQ. Trimming at V came to 2 bases and at J to 9 bases, leaving 14 bases not matched to a gene. This TCR derives from a young man in good health and CMV-seropositive. This chain links TRBV7-8 with TRBJ2-1; 9 nucleotides match TRBD2. What was sequenced was PBMCs. The CDR3 bases are TGTGCCAGCAGCTTAATTGGTTTTAGCGGGGGAGGGGTTGAGCAGTTCTTC. Its translation: CASSLIGFSGGGVEQFF.